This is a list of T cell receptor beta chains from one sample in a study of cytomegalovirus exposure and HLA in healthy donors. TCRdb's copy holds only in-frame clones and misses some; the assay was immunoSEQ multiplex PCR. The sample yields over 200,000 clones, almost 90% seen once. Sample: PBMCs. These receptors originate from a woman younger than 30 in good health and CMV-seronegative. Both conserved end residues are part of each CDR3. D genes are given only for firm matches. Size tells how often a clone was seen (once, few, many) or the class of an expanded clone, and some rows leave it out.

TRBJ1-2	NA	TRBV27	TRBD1	CASSFTGGNYGYTF	TGTGCCAGCAGTTTCACAGGGGGAAACTATGGCTACACCTTC
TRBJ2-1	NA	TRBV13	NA	CASSLAKSSYNEQFF	TGTGCCAGCAGCCTCGCGAAAAGCTCCTACAATGAGCAGTTCTTC
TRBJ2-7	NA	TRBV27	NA	CASSSSSYEQYF	TGTGCCAGCAGTTCCTCCTCCTACGAGCAGTACTTC
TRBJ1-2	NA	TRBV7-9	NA	CASSRDGLNYGYTF	TGTGCCAGCAGCCGCGACGGACTTAACTATGGCTACACCTTC
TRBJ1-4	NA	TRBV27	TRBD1	CASSSDREYEKLFF	TGTGCCAGCAGTTCGGACAGGGAATATGAAAAACTGTTTTTT
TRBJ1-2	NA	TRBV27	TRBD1	CASSTGQGGYGYTF	TGTGCCAGCAGTACCGGACAGGGGGGCTATGGCTACACCTTC
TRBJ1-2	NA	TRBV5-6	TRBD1	CASSLAGQSLVWGYTF	TGTGCCAGCAGCTTGGCGGGACAGTCTTTAGTTTGGGGCTACACCTTC
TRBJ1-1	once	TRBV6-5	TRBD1	CASSHRDRNTEAFF	TGTGCCAGCAGTCACCGGGACAGGAACACTGAAGCTTTCTTT
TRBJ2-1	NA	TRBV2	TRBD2	CASSGDSGIYNEQFF	TGTGCCAGCAGTGGAGATAGCGGGATCTACAATGAGCAGTTCTTC
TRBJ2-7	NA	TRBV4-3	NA	CASSLRQGGGYEQYF	TGCGCCAGCAGCCTGAGACAGGGAGGCGGCTACGAGCAGTACTTC
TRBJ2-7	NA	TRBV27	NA	CASSPGGLPYEQYF	TGTGCCAGCAGTCCAGGAGGTTTGCCCTACGAGCAGTACTTC
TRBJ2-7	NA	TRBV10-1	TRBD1	CASRGTGANYEQYF	TGCGCCAGCCGCGGGACAGGGGCGAACTACGAGCAGTACTTC
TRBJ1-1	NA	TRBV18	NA	CASSPSGNTEAFF	TGTGCCAGCTCACCCTCCGGGAACACTGAAGCTTTCTTT
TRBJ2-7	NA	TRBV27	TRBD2	CASSLGGRAVDEQYF	TGTGCCAGCAGTTTAGGCGGGAGGGCCGTCGACGAGCAGTACTTC
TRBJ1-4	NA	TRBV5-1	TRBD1	CASSLGQGNEKLFF	TGCGCCAGCAGCTTGGGACAGGGGAATGAAAAACTGTTTTTT
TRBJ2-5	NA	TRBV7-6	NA	CASNSPPDTYLPETQYF	TGTGCCAGCAACTCACCCCCCGACACTTATCTGCCGGAGACCCAGTACTTC
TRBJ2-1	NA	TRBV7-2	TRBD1	CASTQGSRGSDLIKFF	TGTGCCAGCACCCAAGGGTCCAGGGGGAGCGATCTGATTAAGTTCTTC
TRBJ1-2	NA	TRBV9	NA	CASSVGGVPNYGYTF	TGTGCCAGCAGCGTAGGCGGGGTACCCAACTATGGCTACACCTTC
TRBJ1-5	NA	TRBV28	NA	CASSAGGWQPQHF	TGTGCCAGCAGCGCGGGGGGCTGGCAGCCCCAGCATTTT
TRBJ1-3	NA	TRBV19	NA	CASSIGNRDNKEGNTIYF	TGTGCCAGTAGTATTGGGAACCGGGACAACAAGGAAGGAAACACCATATATTTT
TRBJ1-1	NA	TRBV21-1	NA	CASSKVCSDRGQGEAFF	TGTGCCAGCAGCAAAGTATGTTCGGACAGGGGGCAGGGTGAAGCTTTCTTT
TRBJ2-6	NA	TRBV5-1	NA	CASSSGQSGANVLTF	TGCGCCAGCAGCTCCGGACAGTCTGGGGCCAACGTCCTGACTTTC
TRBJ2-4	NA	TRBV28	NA	CASSSPSLAKNIQYF	TGTGCCAGCAGTTCACCCAGTCTAGCCAAAAACATTCAGTACTTC
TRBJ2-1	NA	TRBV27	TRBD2	CASSLAGGSTYNEQFF	TGTGCCAGCAGTTTAGCCGGCGGGAGCACCTACAATGAGCAGTTCTTC
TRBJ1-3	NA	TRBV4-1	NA	CASSQGRGLVSGNTIYF	TGCGCCAGCAGCCAAGGGCGGGGTTTGGTCTCCGGAAACACCATATATTTT
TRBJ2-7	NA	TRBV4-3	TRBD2	CASSQDSQREGSYEQYF	TGCGCCAGCAGCCAAGACTCCCAGCGGGAGGGATCCTACGAGCAGTACTTC
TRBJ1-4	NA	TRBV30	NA	CAWTRGFNEKLFF	TGTGCCTGGACTAGGGGGTTCAATGAAAAACTGTTTTTT